What follows are 23 T cell receptor beta chains derived from one specimen sequenced in a study of PD-1 blockade in classical Hodgkin lymphoma. Produced via immunoSEQ multiplex PCR; TCRdb's table is partial and in-frame only. The top ten clones hold less than 3.5% of a sample with some 96,000 clones, roughly 90% of them seen once. Every patient experienced relapse after autologous stem cell transplantation, and brentuximab vedotin exposure varied. The specimen was peripheral blood mononuclear cells (PBMCs), collected at baseline. These receptors came from a human donor with classical Hodgkin lymphoma.

The gene calls are TRBV5-4 and TRBJ2-4; D unresolved. This CDR3 is 14 amino acids long. Trimming shortened V by 3 bases and J by 0 bases, and 7 bases separated the two germline ends. CDR1 and CDR2 from the germline V gene are SGHNT and YYREEE (reference sequence). This chain's CDR3 is CASSSYLAKNIQYF. The CDR3 DNA sequence: TGTGCCAGCAGCTCGTACTTAGCCAAAAACATTCAGTACTTC. The variable domain in full, completed from reference TRBV5-4 and TRBJ2-4, reads ETGVTQSPTHLIKTRGQQVTLRCSSQSGHNTVSWYQQALGQGPQFIFQYYREEENGRGNFPPRFSGLQFPNYSSELNVNALELDDSALYLCASSSYLAKNIQYFGAGTRLSVL.

The chain employs TRBV10-1 and TRBJ2-1; 7 positions match TRBD2. The CDR3 runs 16 residues. The V segment lost 1 base and the J segment 0 bases; nucleotides outside the gene matches: 3. Germline assignment: CDR1 WNHNN and CDR2 SYGVQD (reference sequence). CDR3 sequence (DNA): TGCGCCAGCAGTGAGTTGGCTAGCGGCTCCTACAATGAGCAGTTCTTC. This codes for CASSELASGSYNEQFF.

The genes are TRBV27 and TRBJ2-1; no reliable D call. Trimming took 2 bases from V and 4 from J, leaving 12 bases between them. The CDR3 is 15 residues long. Germline V gene data show CDR1 as MNHEY and CDR2 as SMNVEV (reference sequence). CDR3 sequence reads: CASSLEAGGYNEQFF. CDR3 nucleotides: TGTGCCAGCAGTTTAGAGGCAGGTGGATACAATGAGCAGTTCTTC.

V usage is TRBV2 and J usage is TRBJ2-2; possible D gene TRBD1, 5 bases. The CDR3 is 14 residues long. Looked up from germline, CDR1 is SNHLY and CDR2 is FYNNEI. Trimming removed 5 bases from V and 4 bases from J, with 11 bases in between. The CDR3 loop reads CASSRQKFTGELFF. In DNA form, the CDR3 reads TGTGCCAGCAGTCGACAGAAATTCACCGGGGAGCTGTTTTTT.

This rearrangement joins TRBV11-1 to TRBJ2-4; no firm D call. CDR1 SGHAT and CDR2 FQDESV come from the germline V gene (reference sequence). Trimming cost V 4 bases and J 9 bases, with 10 bases left between them. This CDR3 is 12 amino acids long. DNA for the CDR3: TGTGCCAGCAGCTCCCTTTCGACCATTCAGTACTTC. Protein: CASSSLSTIQYF.

This clone was seen once. The chain employs TRBV6-1 and TRBJ2-7, with D perhaps given as TRBD1 or TRBD2 (5 bases each). V was shortened by 3 bases and J by 0 bases, with 12 bases between the two germline ends. CDR1 and CDR2 (germline): MNHNS, SASEGT. The CDR3 runs 15 residues. The CDR3 region is CASSESLGVSYEQYF. CDR3 DNA sequence: TGTGCCAGCAGTGAGTCTCTGGGGGTCTCCTACGAGCAGTACTTC.

The chain is built from TRBV27 and TRBJ1-4, with 7 bases identical to TRBD1. The CDR3 contains 17 residues. V shed 5 bases, J shed 8 bases, and the junction held 17 bases outside the gene matches. Germline loops: CDR1 MNHEY, CDR2 SMNVEV (reference sequence). The CDR3 DNA reads TGTGCCAGCAGTCAAAGGGCCGGAGACAGGGTACGAGAAAAACTGTTTTTT. Protein product: CASSQRAGDRVREKLFF.

This chain connects TRBV5-4 to TRBJ2-1; no reliable D call. The CDR3 sequence is 12 residues long. The germline CDR1 and CDR2 sequences are SGHNT and YYREEE (reference sequence). V was clipped by 0 bases and J by 6 bases, with 4 bases between them. CDR3 protein: CASSLGGNEQFF. The CDR3 DNA sequence: TGTGCCAGCAGCTTGGGGGGCAATGAGCAGTTCTTC.

The J gene is TRBJ2-3, the V gene TRBV5-6, with 7 bases fitting TRBD2. Germline V gene sequence: CDR1 SGHDT, CDR2 YYEEEE. The CDR3 covers 18 residues. Losses at the gene ends were 4 bases for V and 1 base for J; bases not matched to a gene: 15. The CDR3 spells CASSLGGLAGRGTDTQYF. DNA of the CDR3: TGTGCCAGCAGCCTGGGGGGGTTAGCGGGCAGGGGCACAGATACGCAGTATTTT.

This sequence joins TRBV28 and TRBJ2-3, with TRBD2 matching 7 bases. Germline assignment: CDR1 MDHEN and CDR2 SYDVKM. The ends lost 4 bases at V and 8 bases at J; junction bases unmatched: 9. The CDR3 has 14 amino acids. The CDR3 DNA is TGTGCCAGCAGTTCGCCTAGCGGAGACTTTACGCAGTATTTT. Translating gives CASSSPSGDFTQYF.

The chain recombines TRBV4-2 with TRBJ2-1; no clear D gene. V dropped 0 bases and J dropped 6 bases, with 9 bases sitting between them. CDR1 and CDR2 from the germline V gene are LGHNA and YNFKEQ. The CDR3 consists of 14 residues. The CDR3 here is CASSQDQSVNEQFF. CDR3 DNA sequence: TGTGCCAGCAGCCAAGATCAGAGCGTCAATGAGCAGTTCTTC.

The gene calls are TRBV2 and TRBJ1-1; TRBD1 is a possible D gene (5 bases). V gave up 9 bases and J gave up 1 base, with 12 bases separating them. CDR1 is SNHLY and CDR2 is FYNNEI in the germline V gene. The CDR3 is 13 amino acids. DNA of the CDR3: TGTGCCAGGGGGGTGAAGAAGAACACTGAAGCTTTCTTT. Its translation: CARGVKKNTEAFF.

The V and J genes are TRBV5-1 and TRBJ1-5; 7 bases map to TRBD1. This CDR3 has 15 amino acids. The junction had 9 bases not matched to a gene; V was cut back by 4 bases and J by 5 bases. CDR1 SGHRS and CDR2 YFSETQ come from the germline V gene. The CDR3 DNA follows: TGCGCCAGCAGCGCGGGGGACAGCGGCTATCAGCCCCAGCATTTT. It translates to CASSAGDSGYQPQHF.

The chain links TRBV7-8 to TRBJ2-1; TRBD2 agrees at 11 bases. This CDR3 contains 16 residues. Germline CDR1 and CDR2: SGHVS and FQNEAQ. With V trimmed by 4 bases and J by 8 bases, 10 bases remained unmatched. The CDR3 protein is CASSSAPSGRFDEQFF. The CDR3 DNA sequence: TGTGCCAGCAGCTCCGCCCCTAGCGGGAGGTTTGATGAGCAGTTCTTC.

The chain has TRBV23-1 and TRBJ1-1, with TRBD1 matching over 12 bases. TRBV23-1 is identified as an open reading frame with a role that is uncertain. The CDR3 runs to 17 residues. The trim removed 0 bases at V and 5 bases at J, leaving 7 bases unmatched. The CDR3 sequence is CASSQSSGQGAWTEAFF. CDR3 nucleotides: TGCGCCAGCAGTCAATCGTCGGGACAGGGGGCTTGGACTGAAGCTTTCTTT.

The sample holds one count of this clone. The chain recombines TRBV19 with TRBJ1-5; D is unresolved. Trimming took off 1 base at V and 6 bases at J, with 10 bases between the two ends. CDR1 is LNHDA and CDR2 is SQIVND in the germline V gene (reference sequence). CDR3 length: 14 residues. This CDR3 reads CASSIGLRSQPQHF. In DNA, the CDR3 is TGTGCCAGTAGTATAGGGCTCAGGAGTCAGCCCCAGCATTTT.

The V call is TRBV19, the J call TRBJ2-7; 10 nucleotides align to TRBD2. The germline gives CDR1 LNHDA, CDR2 SQIVND (reference sequence). CDR3 length: 17 amino acids. Trimming took 4 bases from V and 4 from J; bases not matched to a gene: 13. CDR3 DNA: TGTGCCAGTAGTAGATGGACTAGCGGAGCTCTTAGTTACGAGCAGTACTTC. It yields the protein CASSRWTSGALSYEQYF.

V gene TRBV30 combines with J gene TRBJ2-3; TRBD2 might be the D (5 bases). V lost 5 bases and J lost 1, with 13 bases in between. Germline assignment: CDR1 GTSNPN and CDR2 SVGIG (reference sequence). The CDR3 loop spans 14 amino acids. The CDR3 DNA reads as TGTGCCTGGCTTCCGGAGGCGCGCACAGATACGCAGTATTTT. This gives the protein CAWLPEARTDTQYF.

The chain carries TRBV7-6 and TRBJ1-4; the match to TRBD1 covers 7 bases. Looked up from germline, CDR1 is SGHVS and CDR2 is FNYEAQ. Germline trimming cut 5 bases from V and 7 bases from J; bases unmatched to any gene: 10. The CDR3 length is 15 residues. The CDR3 DNA follows: TGTGCCAGCAGCCCTTCGACAGGGACTCTTGAAAAACTGTTTTTT. This codes for CASSPSTGTLEKLFF.

V gene TRBV18 combines with J gene TRBJ2-5; TRBD2 aligns across 16 bases. Germline CDR1 and CDR2: KGHSH and LQKENI. The V gene end was trimmed by 3 bases and the J gene end by 8 bases; junction bases not matched to a gene: 12. The CDR3 sequence is 18 residues long. CDR3 amino acids: CASSPGTSGRGNKRTQYF. The CDR3, as DNA: TGTGCCAGCTCACCCGGGACTAGCGGGAGGGGGAATAAGAGAACCCAGTACTTC.

The V gene is TRBV7-8, the J gene TRBJ2-7, with a possible D match to TRBD1 (6 bases). Trimming left V 3 bases short and J 3 bases short, with 9 bases between. The CDR3 spans 13 residues. CDR1 and CDR2 from the germline V gene are SGHVS and FQNEAQ. CDR3 residues: CASSFGQYYEQYF. CDR3 nucleotides: TGTGCCAGCAGCTTTGGACAGTACTACGAGCAGTACTTC. Based on the CDR3 plus reference TRBV7-8 and TRBJ2-7, the full variable domain is GAGVSQSPRYKVAKRGQDVALRCDPISGHVSLFWYQQALGQGPEFLTYFQNEAQLDKSGLPSDRFFAERPEGSVSTLKIQRTQQEDSAVYLCASSFGQYYEQYFGPGTRLTVT.

The gene calls are TRBV4-1 and TRBJ1-1, with D perhaps matching TRBD1 (5 bases). V lost 6 bases and J lost 4, with 15 bases in between. This CDR3 is 14 amino acids long. The germline CDR1 and CDR2 sequences are MGHRA and YSYEKL. CDR3 nucleotides: TGCGCCAGCAGTCCTACGGGGGGGGGCACTGAAGCTTTCTTT. Encoded protein: CASSPTGGGTEAFF.

The chain has TRBV18 and TRBJ2-1; 10 positions match TRBD2. There are 16 residues in the CDR3. The V and J ends lost 3 bases and 12 bases, in that order; junction bases with no gene match: 14. From germline, CDR1 is KGHSH and CDR2 LQKENI. The CDR3 here is CASSPSAASGRYMQFF. CDR3 bases: TGTGCCAGCTCACCTTCTGCGGCTAGCGGGAGATATATGCAGTTCTTC.